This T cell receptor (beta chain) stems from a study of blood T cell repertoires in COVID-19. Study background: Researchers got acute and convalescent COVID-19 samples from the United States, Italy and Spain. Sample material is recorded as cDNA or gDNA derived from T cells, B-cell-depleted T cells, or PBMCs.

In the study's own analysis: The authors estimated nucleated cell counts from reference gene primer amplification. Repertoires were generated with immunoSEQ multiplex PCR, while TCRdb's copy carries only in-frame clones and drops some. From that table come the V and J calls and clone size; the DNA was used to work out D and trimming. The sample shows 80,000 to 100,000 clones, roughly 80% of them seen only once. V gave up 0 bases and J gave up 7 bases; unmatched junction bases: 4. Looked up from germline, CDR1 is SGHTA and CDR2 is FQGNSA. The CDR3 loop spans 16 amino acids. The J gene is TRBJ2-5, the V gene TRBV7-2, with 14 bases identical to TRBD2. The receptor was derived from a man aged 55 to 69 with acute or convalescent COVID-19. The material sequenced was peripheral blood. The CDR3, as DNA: TGTGCCAGCAGCTTAGCGGCAGGACTAGCGGGAGGGACCCAGTACTTC. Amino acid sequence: CASSLAAGLAGGTQYF.